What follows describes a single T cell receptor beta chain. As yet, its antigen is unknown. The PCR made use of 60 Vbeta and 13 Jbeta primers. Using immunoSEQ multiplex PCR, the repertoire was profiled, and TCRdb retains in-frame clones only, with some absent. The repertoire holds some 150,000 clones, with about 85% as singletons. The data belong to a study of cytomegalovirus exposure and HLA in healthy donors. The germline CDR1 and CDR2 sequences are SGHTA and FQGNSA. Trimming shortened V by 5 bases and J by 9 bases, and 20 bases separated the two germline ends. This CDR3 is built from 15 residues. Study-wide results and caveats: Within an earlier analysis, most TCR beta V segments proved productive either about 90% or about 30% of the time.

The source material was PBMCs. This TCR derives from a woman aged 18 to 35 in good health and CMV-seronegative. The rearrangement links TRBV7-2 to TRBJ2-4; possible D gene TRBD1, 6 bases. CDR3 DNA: TGTGCCAGCAGCCCTCAGGGGAGTACGATCGGCATTCAGTACTTC. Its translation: CASSPQGSTIGIQYF.